The 10 T cell receptor beta chains listed next were all sequenced from one sample in a study of OX40 agonist ivuxolimab in advanced cancers. Produced via immunoSEQ multiplex PCR; TCRdb's table is partial and in-frame only. Of about 71,000 clones listed, roughly four fifths are singletons. The sequencing here drew on CD4+ or CD8+ T cells sorted from blood, taken in a trial of the OX40 agonist ivuxolimab. The origin of the receptors is an adult with an advanced solid tumor such as melanoma, head and neck, liver or kidney cancer.

This clone came up once. The rearrangement links TRBV15 to TRBJ2-7; TRBD1 might be the D (6 bases). Germline lookup yields CDR1 LNHNV and CDR2 YYDKDF (reference sequence). The CDR3 is 14 residues long. V was clipped by 1 base and J by 5 bases, with 12 bases between them. CDR3 region: CATSRGAKGDEQYF. CDR3 in DNA: TGTGCCACCAGCAGAGGGGCTAAGGGGGACGAGCAGTACTTC. The whole variable domain, filled in from reference TRBV15 and TRBJ2-7, reads DAMVIQNPRYQVTQFGKPVTLSCSQTLNHNVMYWYQQKSSQAPKLLFHYYDKDFNNEADTPDNFQSRRPNTSFCFLDIRSPGLGDTAMYLCATSRGAKGDEQYFGPGTRLTVT.

This clone was detected only a few times. This chain joins TRBV7-8 and TRBJ2-1, with TRBD2 as a possible D gene (6 bases). The CDR3 runs to 15 residues. Between the trimmed V and J ends, which lost 5 bases and 9 bases, there was a span of 20 bases. Germline assignment: CDR1 SGHVS and CDR2 FQNEAQ. The CDR3 bases are TGTGCCAGCAGCGAACCGGCGGGGTCCCTCGGTGAGCAGTTCTTC. It yields the protein CASSEPAGSLGEQFF.

This clone was detected a few times. The chain couples TRBV27 to TRBJ1-2, with D possibly TRBD1 on 6 matching bases. The V end lost 2 bases, the J end lost 4 bases, and 17 bases lay between the germline ends. This CDR3 comprises 16 residues. Germline V gene lookup returns CDR1 MNHEY and CDR2 SMNVEV (reference sequence). The CDR3 sequence: CASSLKQGNRVYGYTF. The DNA for the CDR3 is TGTGCCAGCAGTTTAAAGCAGGGGAATCGGGTCTATGGCTACACCTTC.

The chain carries TRBV6-4 and TRBJ1-4, with D possibly TRBD1 on 6 matching bases. The germline gives CDR1 MRHNA, CDR2 SNTAGT. The V end lost 6 bases, the J end lost 7 bases, and 18 bases lay between the germline ends. The CDR3 extends over 15 amino acids. The CDR3 loop reads CASSPGHTGGEKLFF. The CDR3, as DNA: TGTGCCAGCAGCCCGGGACACACTGGGGGTGAAAAACTGTTTTTT.

The rearrangement uses TRBV6-1 and TRBJ2-5; the D is unclear. The CDR3 runs to 12 residues. Germline CDR1 reads MNHNS; CDR2 reads SASEGT. V was shortened by 7 bases and J by 5 bases, with 11 bases between the two germline ends. In DNA form, the CDR3 reads TGTGCCAGCATGCCCCGCCTGGAGACCCAGTACTTC. Its protein is CASMPRLETQYF.

The J gene is TRBJ2-1, the V gene TRBV6-5; the match to TRBD1 covers 10 bases. Germline V gene sequence: CDR1 MNHEY, CDR2 SVGAGI. Germline trimming cut 2 bases from V and 5 bases from J; bases unmatched to any gene: 3. The CDR3 runs 15 residues. DNA of the CDR3: TGTGCCAGCAGTTACACGGGACAGGGGAACAATGAGCAGTTCTTC. This translates into CASSYTGQGNNEQFF.

This chain joins TRBV6-1 and TRBJ1-5; no definite D call. This CDR3 has 11 residues. Trimming took off 6 bases at V and 3 bases at J, with 3 bases between the two ends. Germline values: CDR1 MNHNS, CDR2 SASEGT. The CDR3 nucleotides are TGTGCCAGCAGCAACAATCAGCCCCAGCATTTT. This gives the protein CASSNNQPQHF.

The genes are TRBV25-1 and TRBJ1-3; D gene ambiguous. V lost 2 bases and J 0 bases, leaving 8 bases between the germline ends. The germline gives CDR1 MGHDK, CDR2 SYGVNS. This CDR3 region has 15 residues. The CDR3 sequence is CASSEKRFSGNTIYF. The CDR3 bases are TGTGCCAGCAGTGAAAAACGATTCTCTGGAAACACCATATATTTT. Filled out from reference TRBV25-1 and TRBJ1-3, the complete variable domain reads EADIYQTPRYLVIGTGKKITLECSQTMGHDKMYWYQQDPGMELHLIHYSYGVNSTEKGDLSSESTVSRIRTEHFPLTLESARPSHTSQYLCASSEKRFSGNTIYFGEGSWLTVV.

J is TRBJ2-2 and V is TRBV7-9; D gene uncertain. V lost 1 base, J lost 0 bases, and 6 bases lay in between. The germline V gene has CDR1 SEHNR and CDR2 FQNEAQ (reference sequence). This CDR3 spans 15 amino acids. The CDR3 coding sequence is TGTGCCAGCAGCTTAGATGGGTCGAACACCGGGGAGCTGTTTTTT. This gives the protein CASSLDGSNTGELFF.

The chain has TRBV5-6 and TRBJ2-5; D remains unclear. The V end lost 0 bases, the J end lost 7 bases, and 16 bases lay between the germline ends. From germline, CDR1 is SGHDT and CDR2 YYEEEE. The CDR3 runs 15 residues. This CDR3 reads CASSLGPPEKGTQYF. Here the CDR3 DNA reads TGTGCCAGCAGCTTGGGCCCACCGGAGAAGGGGACCCAGTACTTC.